Listed below are T cell receptor beta chains from one sample, sequenced in a study of cytomegalovirus exposure and HLA in healthy donors. The protocol was immunoSEQ multiplex PCR, while the TCRdb copy is restricted to in-frame clones and leaves out a portion. The sample lists about 60,000 clones; 85% to 95% were seen once. Source material: PBMCs. These receptor sequences come from a woman under 30 in good health and CMV-seronegative. CDR3s include the opening cysteine and the closing phenylalanine or tryptophan. The order of the fields is J gene, clone size, D gene, V gene, CDR3 DNA, CDR3 protein. A D gene is named only where the DNA matches it firmly. The size field is filled for only some rows; it gives once, few, many or a size class.

J: TRBJ1-2; size: NA; D: NA; V: TRBV9; DNA: TGTGCCAGCAGCGTGGGTAAGGGGAACTATGGCTACACCTTC; CDR3: CASSVGKGNYGYTF
J: TRBJ2-2; size: NA; D: NA; V: TRBV10-3; DNA: TGTGGCATCGGAAGGGGCTCTTTCACGGACACCGGGGAGCTGTTTTTT; CDR3: CGIGRGSFTDTGELFF
J: TRBJ2-3; size: NA; D: NA; V: TRBV7-2; DNA: TGTGCCAGCAGCTTAAGAGGGAGGCCCACAGATACGCAGTATTTT; CDR3: CASSLRGRPTDTQYF
J: TRBJ2-5; size: NA; D: NA; V: TRBV7-2; DNA: TGTGCCAGCAGCTCCCCTTTCACGGCCCAGTACTTC; CDR3: CASSSPFTAQYF
J: TRBJ1-1; size: NA; D: NA; V: TRBV18; DNA: TGTGCCAGCTCACCGCTCCGTGACACGAACACTGAAGCTTTCTTT; CDR3: CASSPLRDTNTEAFF
J: TRBJ2-1; size: NA; D: NA; V: TRBV29-1; DNA: TGCAGCGTTGATAGAGACGGCGGGAATGAGCAGTTCTTC; CDR3: CSVDRDGGNEQFF
J: TRBJ1-2; size: NA; D: NA; V: TRBV19; DNA: TGTGCCAGTAGTATCACCCGGAGCTATGGCTACACCTTC; CDR3: CASSITRSYGYTF
J: TRBJ2-6; size: NA; D: NA; V: TRBV2; DNA: TGTGCCAGCAGCGTGATGACAGGGGCCAACGTCCTGACTTTC; CDR3: CASSVMTGANVLTF
J: TRBJ1-6; size: few; D: NA; V: TRBV5-4; DNA: TGTGCCAGCAGCTTGGTCAGGGGAACGGTCAATTCACCCCTCCACTTT; CDR3: CASSLVRGTVNSPLHF
J: TRBJ2-2; size: NA; D: TRBD1; V: TRBV23-1; DNA: TGCGCCAGCAGTCAACCCGGGACAGGGCTCCACGGGGAGCTGTTTTTT; CDR3: CASSQPGTGLHGELFF
J: TRBJ2-3; size: NA; D: NA; V: TRBV6-5; DNA: TGTGCCAGCAGTGGCGGGGGCACCAGCACAGATACGCAGTATTTT; CDR3: CASSGGGTSTDTQYF
J: TRBJ2-1; size: NA; D: TRBD2; V: TRBV9; DNA: TGTGCCAGCAGCGGACTAGCGGGAGTAAGGGCCTCCTACAATGAGCAGTTCTTC; CDR3: CASSGLAGVRASYNEQFF
J: TRBJ2-5; size: NA; D: TRBD2; V: TRBV19; DNA: TGTGCCAGTACCTCAACTGAGTACGGGGGGGACCCCCGGGAGACCCAGTACTTC; CDR3: CASTSTEYGGDPRETQYF
J: TRBJ1-1; size: NA; D: NA; V: TRBV10-3; DNA: TGTGCCACCTCTCGGGGGGGGGTGAACACTGAAGCTTTCTTT; CDR3: CATSRGGVNTEAFF
J: TRBJ2-5; size: NA; D: TRBD2; V: TRBV29-1; DNA: TGCAGCGTTCACCCTGGGGCTAGCGGTGAGACCCAGTACTTC; CDR3: CSVHPGASGETQYF
J: TRBJ2-5; size: few; D: NA; V: TRBV9; DNA: TGTGCCAGCAGCCCGACACCCACCCGGGAGACCCAGTACTTC; CDR3: CASSPTPTRETQYF
J: TRBJ1-1; size: NA; D: NA; V: TRBV7-8; DNA: TGTGCCAGCAGCCGGGACAATCCCGAAGCTTTCTTT; CDR3: CASSRDNPEAFF
J: TRBJ2-1; size: once; D: TRBD2; V: TRBV5-1; DNA: TGCGCCAGCAGCTTGGGACGGACTAGCCCTTACAATGAGCAGTTCTTC; CDR3: CASSLGRTSPYNEQFF
J: TRBJ1-6; size: NA; D: NA; V: TRBV27; DNA: TGTGCCAGCAGTTTATCCGGAGGGTTACTACTGAGGGGTTCACCCCTCCACTTT; CDR3: CASSLSGGLLLRGSPLHF
J: TRBJ2-7; size: NA; D: TRBD1; V: TRBV5-1; DNA: TGCGCCAGCAGCTCCGGGACAGGGATCGGGTCCTACGAGCAGTACTTC; CDR3: CASSSGTGIGSYEQYF
J: TRBJ1-2; size: NA; D: NA; V: TRBV5-1; DNA: TGCGCCAGCAGCTCGACAGAGAACTATGGCTACACCTTC; CDR3: CASSSTENYGYTF
J: TRBJ1-6; size: NA; D: TRBD1; V: TRBV2; DNA: TGTGCCAGTCGGCGAGGGACAGGGGTATCACCCCTCCACTTT; CDR3: CASRRGTGVSPLHF
J: TRBJ2-1; size: NA; D: TRBD1; V: TRBV5-1; DNA: TGCGCCAGCAGCTTGGGGGACAGCCGGTGGTACAATGAGCAGTTCTTC; CDR3: CASSLGDSRWYNEQFF
J: TRBJ2-1; size: NA; D: TRBD2; V: TRBV7-2; DNA: TGTGCCAGCAGCCCCGGGACTAGCGGGAGTTATGAGCAGTTCTTC; CDR3: CASSPGTSGSYEQFF
J: TRBJ2-2; size: NA; D: TRBD1; V: TRBV7-9; DNA: TGTGCCAGCAGCCATAGGACAGGTGCTAACACCGGGGAGCTGTTTTTT; CDR3: CASSHRTGANTGELFF
J: TRBJ2-5; size: NA; D: TRBD2; V: TRBV7-9; DNA: TGTGCCAGCAGCTTTATAGCGGGGGGGAAAGAGACCCAGTACTTC; CDR3: CASSFIAGGKETQYF
J: TRBJ1-2; size: NA; D: TRBD1; V: TRBV7-9; DNA: TGTGCCAGCAGCCGAAAGACAGGGACTTATGGCTACACCTTC; CDR3: CASSRKTGTYGYTF
J: TRBJ2-1; size: NA; D: TRBD1; V: TRBV6-1; DNA: TGTGCCAGCAGTGATAGGACAGGGGGCAATGAGCAGTTCTTC; CDR3: CASSDRTGGNEQFF
J: TRBJ1-2; size: NA; D: NA; V: TRBV28; DNA: TGTGCCAGCACGGAGAACTCTAACTATGGCTACACCTTC; CDR3: CASTENSNYGYTF
J: TRBJ2-5; size: NA; D: NA; V: TRBV11-3; DNA: TGTGCCAGCAGCTTAGGGGCGGGGCTGGCCAAAGAGACCCAGTACTTC; CDR3: CASSLGAGLAKETQYF
J: TRBJ1-5; size: NA; D: NA; V: TRBV15; DNA: TGTGCCACCAGCAGAGATTGGGGCACAGATCAGCCCCAGCATTTT; CDR3: CATSRDWGTDQPQHF
J: TRBJ1-1; size: NA; D: NA; V: TRBV19; DNA: TGTGCCAGTAGTGTGGGTAGAAGGGGTGAGGCTTTCTTT; CDR3: CASSVGRRGEAFF
J: TRBJ1-5; size: NA; D: NA; V: TRBV6-1; DNA: TGTGCCAGCAGTGAAGAACTATCAAGTCAGCCCCAGCATTTT; CDR3: CASSEELSSQPQHF
J: TRBJ2-6; size: NA; D: NA; V: TRBV15; DNA: TGTGCCACCAGCAGAGATTTGGAGTCTGGGGCCAACGTCCTGACTTTC; CDR3: CATSRDLESGANVLTF
J: TRBJ1-1; size: once; D: NA; V: TRBV6-1; DNA: TGTGCCAGCAGGGACAGAGTGAAAGCTTTCTTT; CDR3: CASRDRVKAFF
J: TRBJ1-6; size: NA; D: NA; V: TRBV14; DNA: TGTGCCAGCAGCCAAGAAGGGGGGGTGATGTCACCCCTCCACTTT; CDR3: CASSQEGGVMSPLHF
J: TRBJ2-7; size: NA; D: TRBD1; V: TRBV5-1; DNA: TGCGCCAGCAGCGAGGACAGGGACCTTTACGAGCAGTACTTC; CDR3: CASSEDRDLYEQYF
J: TRBJ2-1; size: once; D: TRBD2; V: TRBV5-8; DNA: TGTGCCAGCAGCTTGGTTGTTTCGGGACTAGCGGGAGGTGAGCAGTTCTTC; CDR3: CASSLVVSGLAGGEQFF
J: TRBJ2-3; size: once; D: NA; V: TRBV6-4; DNA: TGTGCCAGCAGTCCCGGACAGGAGGGGAACACAGATACGCAGTATTTT; CDR3: CASSPGQEGNTDTQYF
J: TRBJ1-5; size: NA; D: TRBD1; V: TRBV5-1; DNA: TGCGCCAGCAGCTGGACAGGGGGTACCAATCAGCCCCAGCATTTT; CDR3: CASSWTGGTNQPQHF
J: TRBJ1-1; size: NA; D: TRBD1; V: TRBV7-3; DNA: TGTGCCAGCAGCAAGGACAGGTGGGCTTTGGCTTTCTTT; CDR3: CASSKDRWALAFF
J: TRBJ1-5; size: NA; D: NA; V: TRBV6-5; DNA: TGTGCCAGCAGTACACGTAATCAGCCCCAGCATTTT; CDR3: CASSTRNQPQHF
J: TRBJ2-7; size: NA; D: NA; V: TRBV12-2; DNA: TGTGCAAGTCGCTCACTGGCGGCGGGCAGAGCCTACGAGCAGTACTTC; CDR3: CASRSLAAGRAYEQYF
J: TRBJ2-7; size: NA; D: NA; V: TRBV5-1; DNA: TGCGCCAGCAGCTTGAGTGCCGGGAACTACGAGCAGTACTTC; CDR3: CASSLSAGNYEQYF
J: TRBJ1-1; size: NA; D: NA; V: TRBV29-1; DNA: TGCAGCGTTGGTCACAGCATGAACACTGAAGCTTTCTTT; CDR3: CSVGHSMNTEAFF
J: TRBJ1-1; size: NA; D: NA; V: TRBV2; DNA: TGTGCCAGCAGTGAATCTGGACTGGAGAACACTGAAGCTTTCTTT; CDR3: CASSESGLENTEAFF
J: TRBJ2-2; size: NA; D: NA; V: TRBV7-7; DNA: TGTGCCAGCAGCTCCGACTCTTCGACCGGGGAGCTGTTTTTT; CDR3: CASSSDSSTGELFF
J: TRBJ2-1; size: NA; D: TRBD1; V: TRBV27; DNA: TGTGCCAGCAGGTCAGGGACAGGCAATGAGCAGTTCTTC; CDR3: CASRSGTGNEQFF
J: TRBJ2-1; size: NA; D: NA; V: TRBV14; DNA: TGTGCCAGCAGCCCCACCTTGAGGCTCTTGAGCAATGAGCAGTTCTTC; CDR3: CASSPTLRLLSNEQFF